Sequencing of this TCR beta chain was carried out in a study of blood T cells in healthy people across ages. Findings of the study overall: The fall in TCR beta diversity per million T cells was roughly linear with age.

Healthy Caucasians from Russia aged about 6 to 90 served as donors. PCR was performed a second time for 7 to 11 cycles using a sample-barcoded 5' primer and a J-beta primer mix. Each of the samples gave a minimum of 3 million paired-end reads that contained CDR3. TCRdb independently ran MiXCR on the 5' RACE reads; one entry per CDR3 protein. Of roughly 830,000 distinct CDR3 sequences in the sample, around 62% are singletons; the top ten hold about 27%. CDR1 and CDR2 (germline): DFQATT, SNEGSKA (reference sequence). The germline V and J ends were trimmed by 6 bases and 1 base, with 18 bases remaining between them. This CDR3 is built from 15 residues. In regard to this clonotype: The antigen is unknown.

What was sequenced was blood. The chain carries TRBV20-1 and TRBJ1-1; D uncertain. The TCR comes from a man aged 25 to 40 in good health. CDR3 sequence reads: CSATLPQRPNTEAFF. CDR3 DNA: TGCAGTGCCACCCTACCCCAAAGACCGAACACTGAAGCTTTCTTT.